The sequence of this TCR beta chain was determined in a study of tumor-infiltrating lymphocytes in oesophageal squamous cell carcinoma. TCRdb independently ran MiXCR on the PCR reads; one entry per CDR3 protein. This table holds just over 20,000 distinct CDR3 sequences, more than 35% found once. Germline values: CDR1 MNHGY, CDR2 SVAAGI. The CDR3 runs 11 residues. V lost 7 bases and J 9 bases, leaving 10 bases between the germline ends. Material: esophageal tumor tissue. This TCR was sampled from a male donor with esophageal squamous cell carcinoma. The chain couples TRBV6-9 to TRBJ1-5; no reliable D call. The chain's CDR3 is CASKASGPQHF. DNA of the CDR3: TGTGCCAGCAAGGCGTCGGGGCCCCAGCATTTT.